This T cell receptor (beta chain) came from a study of T cell repertoires in cytomegalovirus infection. V gave up 5 bases and J gave up 3 bases, with 14 bases separating them. From germline, CDR1 is SGHTA and CDR2 FQGTGA. The CDR3 has 14 residues. Study results and limitations: There were HLA-C-restricted CMV-specific TCR beta clonotypes dominating the ex vivo response. Based on cumulative public TCR beta family frequency, carriers of CMV plus the relevant HLA were identified.

Concerning this clonotype: Its antigen is undetermined.

TCRdb called the reads again in MiXCR, with one record for every CDR3 protein. This sample has 150,000 or so distinct CDR3 sequences, with around 24% found just once. The TCR sequence derives from a human donor in good health (CMV status not recorded). Some clones in this sample may be carry-over from other donors' samples. The chain has TRBV7-3 and TRBJ2-7; possibly TRBD2 for D (5 bases). The sequenced sample consisted of PBMCs. The DNA of the CDR3 is TGTGCCAGCAGCCCCGACGGGATTAACTACGAGCAGTACTTC. Its protein product is CASSPDGINYEQYF.